This TCR beta chain was retrieved from a study of T cell repertoires in cytomegalovirus infection. Study context: It was the public TCR beta signatures that indicated both CMV infection and matching HLA type. Whole-study results and caveats: Identification of carriers of CMV plus the relevant HLA was performed using cumulative public TCR beta family frequency. HLA-C-restricted CMV-specific TCR beta clonotypes were dominant in the ex vivo response.

A few counts support this clonotype. The antigen remains undetermined. TCRdb re-analysed the reads in MiXCR, keeping a single row per CDR3 protein. This sample carries approximately 160,000 distinct CDR3 sequences, 15% to 20% of them seen once, and the ten largest clones take 18%. Germline V gives CDR1 SGHDT, CDR2 YYEEEE. This CDR3 is built from 14 residues. V lost 0 bases and J lost 2, with 8 bases in between. The chain couples TRBV5-6 to TRBJ1-1; D is unclear. Sequences were obtained from CD8+ T cells from PBMCs. This receptor was identified in a human donor in good health (CMV status not recorded). Some clones in this sample may be carry-over from other donors' samples. The CDR3 is CASSLEGINTEAFF. The CDR3 DNA follows: TGTGCCAGCAGCTTGGAAGGGATTAACACTGAAGCTTTCTTT.